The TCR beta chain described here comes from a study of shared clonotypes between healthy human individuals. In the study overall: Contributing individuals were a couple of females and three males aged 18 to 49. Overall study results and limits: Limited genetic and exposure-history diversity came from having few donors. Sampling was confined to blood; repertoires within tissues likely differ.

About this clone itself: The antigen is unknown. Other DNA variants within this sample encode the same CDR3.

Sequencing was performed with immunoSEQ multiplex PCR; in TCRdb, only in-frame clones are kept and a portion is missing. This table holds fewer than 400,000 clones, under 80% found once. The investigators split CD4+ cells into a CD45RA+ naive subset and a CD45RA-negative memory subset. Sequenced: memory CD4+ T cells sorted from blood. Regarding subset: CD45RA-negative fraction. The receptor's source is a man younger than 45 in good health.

CDR3 sequence reads: CASSELYTGELFF. The CDR3 coding sequence is TGTGCCAGCAGTGAACTGTACACCGGGGAGCTGTTTTTT. This chain joins TRBV2 and TRBJ2-2; D gene uncertain. Trimming pared 2 bases from V and 3 bases from J, leaving 4 bases between. The CDR3 has 13 amino acids. CDR1 and CDR2 from the germline V gene are SNHLY and FYNNEI.